This is a list of T cell receptor beta chains from one sample in a study of OX40 agonist ivuxolimab in advanced cancers. TCRdb's table, derived via immunoSEQ multiplex PCR, lists solely in-frame clones and lacks some. The sample comprises 90,000 or so clones, about 88% of which are singletons, and under 0.35% rests with the top ten. Sequences were derived from CD4+ or CD8+ T cells sorted from blood, sampled in a trial of the OX40 agonist ivuxolimab. These receptors came from an adult with an advanced solid tumor such as melanoma, head and neck, liver or kidney cancer. CDR3s include the opening cysteine and the closing phenylalanine or tryptophan. D genes are given only for firm matches. Clone size is shown for a subset of rows, as once, few, many or a class of expanded clone.

j_call | v_call | d_call | clone_size | cdr3_nt | cdr3_aa
TRBJ1-6 | TRBV5-1 | . | . | TGCGCCAGCAGGGGAAATGCTCACTCCTATAATTCACCCCTCCACTTT | CASRGNAHSYNSPLHF
TRBJ1-1 | TRBV30 | . | . | TGTGCCTGGACCGGGAGGACGGAGAACACTGAAGCTTTCTTT | CAWTGRTENTEAFF
TRBJ2-3 | TRBV11-2 | . | once | TGTGCCAGCAGCTGGGGGCCGGATCCTAATACGCAGTATTTT | CASSWGPDPNTQYF
TRBJ2-2 | TRBV4-1 | . | . | TGCGCCAGCAGCCAAGTGGGGGGCTCGGTCGGGGAGCTGTTTTTT | CASSQVGGSVGELFF
TRBJ1-1 | TRBV11-1 | . | . | TGTGCCAGCAGCTCGACAGTTTACACTGAAGCTTTCTTT | CASSSTVYTEAFF
TRBJ2-2 | TRBV4-3 | . | . | TGCGCCAGCAGCCAGAAGGCACTAGCAGGGACCGGGGAGCTGTTTTTT | CASSQKALAGTGELFF
TRBJ1-1 | TRBV11-2 | . | . | TGTGCCAGCAGGGGACTGGCTGAAGCTTTCTTT | CASRGLAEAFF
TRBJ2-7 | TRBV19 | . | . | TGTGCCAGTAGTCCAAGGACCGACGACTATAACTACGAGCAGTACTTC | CASSPRTDDYNYEQYF
TRBJ2-3 | TRBV7-2 | TRBD2 | . | TGTGCCAGCAGCTTAGTGACTAGCGGGAGGGCAGATACGCAGTATTTT | CASSLVTSGRADTQYF
TRBJ1-1 | TRBV9 | . | once | TGTGCCAGCAGCTTCACAGGTCGGACTGAAGCTTTCTTT | CASSFTGRTEAFF
TRBJ1-1 | TRBV4-1 | . | few | TGCGCCAGCAGCCAAGGGCTGGGACTCGTTTTAGTGAGGAACACTGAAGCTTTCTTT | CASSQGLGLVLVRNTEAFF
TRBJ2-3 | TRBV6-1 | . | . | TGTGCCAGCAGTGAAACGTTGGCCAGCACAGATACGCAGTATTTT | CASSETLASTDTQYF
TRBJ2-7 | TRBV11-2 | . | . | TGTGCCAGCAGCTTAGATCGGGCAGGCGGATCCTACGAGCAGTACTTC | CASSLDRAGGSYEQYF
TRBJ2-6 | TRBV5-1 | . | . | TGCGCCAGCAGCCCACAGGGTTCTGGGGCCAACGTCCTGACTTTC | CASSPQGSGANVLTF
TRBJ1-2 | TRBV19 | . | . | TGTGCCAGTAGTCCCCGATGGGAAGGCTACACCTTC | CASSPRWEGYTF
TRBJ2-1 | TRBV7-9 | TRBD2 | . | TGTGCCAGCAGCTTAGGGGCTAGCGGTACCCGTGAGCAGTTCTTC | CASSLGASGTREQFF
TRBJ2-7 | TRBV10-3 | . | few | TGTGCCATCAGTGAGTCGGGGAGAGGAATCAACGAGCAGTACTTC | CAISESGRGINEQYF
TRBJ1-2 | TRBV5-6 | . | . | TGTGCCAGCAGTACCGGCAGGGCCTATGGCTACACCTTC | CASSTGRAYGYTF
TRBJ2-3 | TRBV4-1 | . | few | TGCGCCAGCAGCCAAGCCCCGACCCCGGATACGCAGTATTTT | CASSQAPTPDTQYF
TRBJ1-3 | TRBV18 | . | . | TGTGCCAGCTCACCTAACAGGCCAGGCTCTGGAAACACCATATATTTT | CASSPNRPGSGNTIYF
TRBJ1-1 | TRBV28 | . | . | TGTGCCAGCAGAATAACGGGAACTGAAGCTTTCTTT | CASRITGTEAFF
TRBJ1-2 | TRBV6-5 | . | . | TGTGCCAGCAGCTTTGACAGCTATGGCTACACCTTC | CASSFDSYGYTF
TRBJ2-3 | TRBV28 | . | . | TGTGCCAGCAGGATAATGAGGTCTAGCACAGATACGCAGTATTTT | CASRIMRSSTDTQYF
TRBJ1-5 | TRBV29-1 | TRBD1 | . | TGCAGCGTGCGACAGGGTCAACAGCCCCAGCATTTT | CSVRQGQQPQHF
TRBJ1-1 | TRBV5-1 | . | . | TGCGCCAGCAGCCCGGGGGCCGCTGAGAACACTGAAGCTTTCTTT | CASSPGAAENTEAFF
TRBJ1-5 | TRBV30 | . | . | TGTGCCTGGAGTAGGGGGTGGAATCAGCCCCAGCATTTT | CAWSRGWNQPQHF
TRBJ2-7 | TRBV7-3 | TRBD1 | once | TGTGCCAGCAGCCCGCACCGAAAGACAGGGCGCGACGAGCAGTACTTC | CASSPHRKTGRDEQYF
TRBJ2-7 | TRBV15 | TRBD2 | . | TGTGCCACCAGGCCGGGCCTAGCGGGAGTCTACGAGCAGTACTTC | CATRPGLAGVYEQYF
TRBJ1-2 | TRBV9 | TRBD1 | . | TGTGCCAGCAGCGTAGGGCCGGGACAGGGAGAACGCTACACCTTC | CASSVGPGQGERYTF
TRBJ2-6 | TRBV21-1 | . | once | TGTGCCAGCAGCAAAGACGCCAGGGAGCTCTCTGGGGCCAACGTCCTGACTTTC | CASSKDARELSGANVLTF
TRBJ1-5 | TRBV7-8 | . | . | TGTGCCAGCAGCCGAGGAGGGCGTCAGCCCCAGCATTTT | CASSRGGRQPQHF
TRBJ1-1 | TRBV5-1 | TRBD1 | . | TGCGCCAGCAGCGCACAGGGGCTTCAGACCACTGAAGCTTTCTTT | CASSAQGLQTTEAFF
TRBJ1-2 | TRBV28 | . | . | TGTGCCAGCATGGGTTTTAACTATGGCTACACCTTC | CASMGFNYGYTF
TRBJ2-3 | TRBV29-1 | TRBD1 | . | TGCAGCGTTGCTTCGAGAGGGACAGGGAGCACAGATACGCAGTATTTT | CSVASRGTGSTDTQYF
TRBJ1-1 | TRBV4-2 | TRBD1 | . | TGTGCCAGCAGCCACCTTATACAGGGGACGGAGACTGAAGCTTTCTTT | CASSHLIQGTETEAFF